This record covers a single T cell receptor beta chain. Antigen specificity is unknown. The data originate from a study of radiation and T cells in renal cell carcinoma. Study-wide background: Nephrectomy followed 15 Gy stereotactic body radiation by 4 weeks.

General study findings and limits: From baseline, blood top tumor clonotypes peaked at 2 weeks post-radiation.

Time point meaning: baseline pretreatment blood. Treatment described: 15 Gy SBRT to primary tumor, nephrectomy 4 weeks later. Radiation-treated patients gave blood at baseline, week 2 and week 4. CDR1 and CDR2 (germline): SQVTM, ANQGSEA. The CDR3 spans 15 residues. With 5 bases clipped from V and 3 bases from J, the junction kept 6 bases outside the gene matches. Measured with immunoSEQ multiplex PCR; TCRdb has only the in-frame clones, and not every one. The table includes 150,000 or so clones, roughly 83% detected once. The sequencing here drew on blood, taken from a patient whose treatment included radiotherapy and nephrectomy. The clonotype was recovered from a woman between 45 and 65 years old with renal cell carcinoma. The chain joins TRBV29-1 to TRBJ2-1, with 11 bases matching TRBD2. Written as DNA, the CDR3 is TGCAGCGTTTCGGCTCTAGCGGGAGGCTACAATGAGCAGTTCTTC. This codes for CSVSALAGGYNEQFF.